This TCR beta chain was observed in a study of blood T cell repertoires in COVID-19. As for the study in general: PBMCs, B-cell-depleted T cells, or T cells provided the cDNA or gDNA that made up the material.

Germline CDR1 reads LGHNA; CDR2 reads YSLEER. This CDR3 has 16 residues. V lost 1 base, J lost 5 bases, and 11 bases stayed unmatched. Allocation to cohorts depended on clinical history reported by the participants. In the 2 weeks before study entry, exposed participants met a COVID-19 case, which was PCR-confirmed or clinician-diagnosed. Original data processing: By means of reference gene primer amplification, nucleated cell counts were estimated. Some clones are missing from TCRdb's copy, which holds only in-frame ones; the method was immunoSEQ multiplex PCR. V and J calls and clone size are copied from that table; D and trimming were computed from the DNA. The data show 220,000 or so clones, nearly 90% seen once.

The chain carries TRBV4-3 and TRBJ2-7; 7 bases align to TRBD2. Sequenced: PBMCs or T cells enriched from blood (not recorded which). This TCR came from a man younger than 45 who had been exposed to COVID-19. Here the CDR3 reads CASSQAPGTKYDEQYF. CDR3 sequence (DNA): TGCGCCAGCAGCCAAGCCCCCGGGACTAAATACGACGAGCAGTACTTC.